This entry lists 5 T cell receptor beta chains sequenced from one sample in a study of blood T cell repertoires in COVID-19. The data were produced by immunoSEQ multiplex PCR, yet TCRdb's version contains in-frame clones alone and is incomplete. The sample has more than 100,000 clones, more than 70% seen once. Sequencing was performed on peripheral blood. Receptors originate from a man aged 60-69 years with acute or convalescent COVID-19.

This sequence joins TRBV6-5 and TRBJ1-4, with unresolved D. CDR3 length equals 16 residues. Germline V gene lookup returns CDR1 MNHEY and CDR2 SVGAGI. The V and J ends lost 0 bases and 4 bases respectively, with 12 bases between them. The CDR3 reads CASSYSNPPGNEKLFF. The CDR3 bases are TGTGCCAGCAGTTACTCGAATCCCCCCGGTAATGAAAAACTGTTTTTT.

This sequence joins TRBV7-3 and TRBJ1-2; TRBD1 matches at 10 bases. Looked up from germline, CDR1 is SGHTA and CDR2 is FQGTGA. Losses at the gene ends were 5 bases for V and 8 bases for J; bases not matched to a gene: 8. CDR3 length: 14 residues. This CDR3 reads CASSADRGLGGYTF. DNA for the CDR3: TGTGCCAGCAGCGCCGACAGGGGGCTAGGAGGCTACACCTTC.

The chain has TRBV12-3 or TRBV12-4 and TRBJ1-1; the D gene is possibly TRBD1 (5 bases). Trimming shortened V by 6 bases and J by 7 bases, and 9 bases separated the two germline ends. CDR3 size: 11 residues. This chain's CDR3 is CASSIQGEAFF. CDR3 nucleotides: TGTGCCAGCAGCATTCAGGGTGAAGCTTTCTTT.

The rearrangement uses TRBV7-9 and TRBJ1-5; perhaps TRBD1 as D (5 bases). The CDR3 length is 17 residues. V lost 0 bases and J lost 1, with 13 bases in between. CDR1 is SEHNR, CDR2 FQNEAQ, per germline (reference sequence). The DNA for the CDR3 is TGTGCCAGCAGCTTAGCTACAGACAGCTGGAGCAATCAGCCCCAGCATTTT. It is translated as CASSLATDSWSNQPQHF. Complete variable domain (other parts from reference TRBV7-9 and TRBJ1-5): DTGVSQNPRHKITKRGQNVTFRCDPISEHNRLYWYRQTLGQGPEFLTYFQNEAQLEKSRLLSDRFSAERPKGSFSTLEIQRTEQGDSAMYLCASSLATDSWSNQPQHFGDGTRLSIL.

The chain combines TRBV7-9 with TRBJ2-7; no definite D call. Per the germline V gene, CDR1 is SEHNR and CDR2 is FQNEAQ (reference sequence). With 0 bases removed from V and 6 bases from J, the gap between germline ends came to 3 bases. CDR3 length: 11 amino acids. CDR3: CASSLAAEQYF. CDR3 in DNA: TGTGCCAGCAGCTTAGCAGCCGAGCAGTACTTC.